One sample yielded the 25 T cell receptor beta chains listed below, sequenced in a study of T cells expressing NK-cell markers (dated by TCRdb to the early 2020s). Libraries were constructed by 5' RACE. For sequencing, an Illumina HiSeq 2000 was employed. The reads went through TCRdb reprocessing, and each CDR3 protein sequence gets one entry with no DNA. The table kept for this sample lists a few hundred thousand distinct CDR3 sequences. The leading ten clones occupy about 5.2% of the sample. Sequencing was carried out using blood T cells: a sorted CD56 or NKG2C T cell subset, CD4+ or CD8+ T cells, or bulk PBMC T cells (not recorded which). These receptors were obtained from a man aged 18 to 70 in good health.

The chain joins TRBV4-1 to TRBJ2-2; TCRdb gives TRBD1 as the D gene, but with no DNA this cannot be confirmed. CDR1 and CDR2 (germline): MGHRA, YSYEKL. The CDR3 length is 15 residues. CDR3 sequence: CASSPGDRDTGELFF.

V usage is TRBV3-1 and J usage is TRBJ2-3; the TCRdb D gene call, TRBD1, has no DNA to confirm it. CDR3 size: 15 residues. Germline CDR1 is LGHDT and CDR2 is YNNKEL (reference sequence). CDR3 protein: CASSQGGGAADTQYF.

The chain links TRBV10-3 to TRBJ2-7; TCRdb names TRBD1, which stays unverified in the absence of DNA. The V gene's germline CDR1 is ENHRY and CDR2 SYGVKD. There are 15 residues in the CDR3. The CDR3 here is CAISDRGIHSYEQYF.

The chain carries TRBV28 and TRBJ2-3; lacking DNA, the TRBD2 call made by TCRdb goes unchecked. CDR1 is MDHEN, CDR2 SYDVKM, per germline. CDR3 size: 16 residues. The CDR3 reads CASRHSLGDSTDTQYF.

V is TRBV5-1 and J is TRBJ1-4; checking the TCRdb D call of TRBD1 is not possible without DNA. The CDR3 extends over 15 amino acids. Germline CDR1 and CDR2: SGHRS and YFSETQ. This CDR3 reads CASSGDGTPNEKLFF.

The chain's CDR3 is CAYQQGSYEQYF. The chain carries TRBV30 and TRBJ2-7. The CDR3 has 12 amino acids. Germline V gene sequence: CDR1 GTSNPN, CDR2 SVGIG (reference sequence).

The chain employs TRBV5-1 and TRBJ1-6. Germline values: CDR1 SGHRS, CDR2 YFSETQ. CDR3 size: 16 residues. This CDR3 is CASSLDEPSYNSPLHF.

J is TRBJ1-2 and V is TRBV12-3 or TRBV12-4. The CDR3 covers 14 residues. CDR3 loop: CASSPAGSGYGYTF.

This chain connects TRBV12-3 or TRBV12-4 to TRBJ1-4; TCRdb returns TRBD1, unconfirmable since there is no DNA. The CDR3 loop spans 16 amino acids. CDR3 amino acids: CASNYGGRATNEKLFF.

This rearrangement joins TRBV20-1 to TRBJ2-7; TCRdb's D call, TRBD2, is unchecked because there is no DNA. CDR3 length: 16 amino acids. Germline lookup yields CDR1 DFQATT and CDR2 SNEGSKA (reference sequence). The CDR3 reads CSAGYSGGAFNRWQYF.

V and J are TRBV7-2 and TRBJ1-2. The germline V gene has CDR1 SGHTA and CDR2 FQGNSA. CDR3 length: 14 amino acids. This CDR3 reads CASSTAGGAYGYTF.

The chain recombines TRBV4-1 with TRBJ2-2. CDR1 MGHRA and CDR2 YSYEKL come from the germline V gene. The CDR3 is 15 residues long. The CDR3 sequence is CASSQEGANTGELFF.

This chain links TRBV18 with TRBJ2-7; the D gene TCRdb calls, TRBD1, cannot be checked with no DNA. The CDR3 spans 15 residues. From germline, CDR1 is KGHSH and CDR2 LQKENI. CDR3: CASSRGSGTGGEQYF.

The CDR3 reads CASSYLGGPSGGYGYTF. The rearrangement links TRBV6-5 to TRBJ1-2. The CDR3 totals 17 residues. Germline V gene lookup returns CDR1 MNHEY and CDR2 SVGAGI.

The CDR3 sequence: CASSVQLLNYEQYF. V usage is TRBV6-1 and J usage is TRBJ2-7. CDR1 and CDR2 (germline): MNHNS, SASEGT. The CDR3 is made up of 14 amino acids.

The chain uses TRBV6-5 and TRBJ2-3; TCRdb's D call of TRBD2 is untestable without DNA. Germline CDR1 is MNHEY and CDR2 is SVGAGI. The CDR3 totals 16 residues. The CDR3 protein is CASSSLAGGPGDTQYF.

The CDR3 is CSARDKGTGRHSPLHF. V is TRBV20-1 and J is TRBJ1-6; the TCRdb call, TRBD1, lacks DNA for checking. Germline V gives CDR1 DFQATT, CDR2 SNEGSKA (reference sequence). The CDR3 has 16 residues.

The genes are TRBV30 and TRBJ2-1; TCRdb lists TRBD2, though no DNA is available to test this call. The CDR3 is made up of 18 amino acids. Germline CDR1 reads GTSNPN; CDR2 reads SVGIG (reference sequence). CDR3 protein: CAWSVRYSWDSSYNEQFF.

This chain uses TRBV6-5 with TRBJ2-3; TCRdb indicates TRBD2, and absent DNA this call remains unverified. The germline gives CDR1 MNHEY, CDR2 SVGAGI. This CDR3 comprises 16 residues. The chain's CDR3 is CASSYSTQGGQDTQYF.

The V gene is TRBV18, the J gene TRBJ1-1. The CDR3 is made up of 14 amino acids. The germline CDR1 and CDR2 sequences are KGHSH and LQKENI. The CDR3 sequence: CASSVGQTGTEAFF. The full variable domain, rest sourced from reference TRBV18 and TRBJ1-1, is NAGVMQNPRHLVRRRGQEARLRCSPMKGHSHVYWYRQLPEEGLKFMVYLQKENIIDESGMPKERFSAEFPKEGPSILRIQQVVRGDSAAYFCASSVGQTGTEAFFGQGTRLTVV.

The chain employs TRBV7-2 and TRBJ1-2. CDR1 and CDR2 (germline): SGHTA, FQGNSA. The CDR3 runs 13 residues. The CDR3 sequence: CASSSYPKNGYTF.

The chain links TRBV5-1 to TRBJ2-3; the TCRdb D gene call, TRBD1, has no DNA to confirm it. There are 16 residues in the CDR3. Germline lookup yields CDR1 SGHRS and CDR2 YFSETQ. CDR3 sequence: CASSFGTTSEADTQYF.

The rearrangement joins TRBV3-1 to TRBJ1-6; TCRdb calls TRBD1, which cannot be checked without DNA. The CDR3 runs to 16 residues. CDR1 is LGHDT, CDR2 YNNKEL, per germline (reference sequence). CDR3 sequence reads: CASSHAPQGAGSPLHF.

The chain joins TRBV5-6 to TRBJ2-1. The length of the CDR3 is 15 residues. CDR1 and CDR2 (germline): SGHDT, YYEEEE. CDR3: CASSLFGGSYNEQFF.

V is TRBV4-1 and J is TRBJ2-2; TCRdb reports TRBD2, a call that lacks DNA to check it against. CDR1 and CDR2 (germline): MGHRA, YSYEKL. There are 16 residues in the CDR3. CDR3 sequence: CASSRPRALYTGELFF.